This T cell receptor beta chain was captured by sequencing in a study of blood T cell repertoires in COVID-19. The table came from immunoSEQ multiplex PCR; TCRdb's copy has only in-frame clones and leaves some out. The sample contains a few hundred thousand clones, 80% to 95% of which appear only once. The length of the CDR3 is 19 residues. In germline, CDR1 is LNHNV, CDR2 YYDKDF (reference sequence). V lost 6 bases to trimming and J lost 0 bases, with 24 bases between them. This clonotype originated in a woman aged 30 to 39 who had recovered from COVID-19. V usage is TRBV15 and J usage is TRBJ2-4; possibly TRBD2 for D (6 bases). The sample taken for sequencing was PBMCs or T cells enriched from blood (not recorded which). The CDR3 reads CATRPFAGGENLAKNIQYF. CDR3 nucleotides: TGTGCCACCAGGCCCTTTGCCGGGGGAGAGAATCTAGCCAAAAACATTCAGTACTTC.